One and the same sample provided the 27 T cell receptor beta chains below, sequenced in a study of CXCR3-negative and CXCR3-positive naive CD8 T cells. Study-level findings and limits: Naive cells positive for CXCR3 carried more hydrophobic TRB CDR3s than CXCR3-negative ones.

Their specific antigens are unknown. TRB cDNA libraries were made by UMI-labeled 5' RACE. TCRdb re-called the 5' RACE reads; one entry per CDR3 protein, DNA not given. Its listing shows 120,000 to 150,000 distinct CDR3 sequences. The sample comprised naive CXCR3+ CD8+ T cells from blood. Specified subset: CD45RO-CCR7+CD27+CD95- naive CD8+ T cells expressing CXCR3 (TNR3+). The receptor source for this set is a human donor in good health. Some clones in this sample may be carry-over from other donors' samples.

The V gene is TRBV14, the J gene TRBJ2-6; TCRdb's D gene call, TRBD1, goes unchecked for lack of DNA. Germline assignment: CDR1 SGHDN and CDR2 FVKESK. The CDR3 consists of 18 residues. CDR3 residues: CASSQFRGWDSGANVLTF.

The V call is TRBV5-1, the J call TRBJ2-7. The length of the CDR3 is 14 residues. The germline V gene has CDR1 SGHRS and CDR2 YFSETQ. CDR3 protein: CASSLAGSSYEQYF. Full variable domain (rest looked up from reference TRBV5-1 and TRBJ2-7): KAGVTQTPRYLIKTRGQQVTLSCSPISGHRSVSWYQQTPGQGLQFLFEYFSETQRNKGNFPGRFSGRQFSNSRSEMNVSTLELGDSALYLCASSLAGSSYEQYFGPGTRLTVT.

This CDR3 reads CASSLLEYHEQYF. The chain uses TRBV7-9 and TRBJ2-7. The CDR3 loop spans 13 amino acids. In germline, CDR1 is SEHNR, CDR2 FQNEAQ (reference sequence).

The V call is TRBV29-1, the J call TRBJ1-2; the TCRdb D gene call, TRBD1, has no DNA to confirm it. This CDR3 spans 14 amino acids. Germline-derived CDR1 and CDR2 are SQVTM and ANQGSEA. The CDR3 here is CSVWDEGTNYGYTF. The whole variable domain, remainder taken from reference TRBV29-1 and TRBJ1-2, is SAVISQKPSRDICQRGTSLTIQCQVDSQVTMMFWYRQQPGQSLTLIATANQGSEATYESGFVIDKFPISRPNLTFSTLTVSNMSPEDSSIYLCSVWDEGTNYGYTFGSGTRLTVV.

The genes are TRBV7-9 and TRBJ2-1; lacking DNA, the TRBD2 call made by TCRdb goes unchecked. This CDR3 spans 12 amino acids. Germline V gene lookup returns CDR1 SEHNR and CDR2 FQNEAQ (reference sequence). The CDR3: CASSAPSGEQFF.

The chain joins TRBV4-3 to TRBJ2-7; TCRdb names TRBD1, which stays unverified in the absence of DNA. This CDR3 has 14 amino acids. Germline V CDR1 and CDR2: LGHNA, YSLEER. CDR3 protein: CASSQRRGSYEQYF.

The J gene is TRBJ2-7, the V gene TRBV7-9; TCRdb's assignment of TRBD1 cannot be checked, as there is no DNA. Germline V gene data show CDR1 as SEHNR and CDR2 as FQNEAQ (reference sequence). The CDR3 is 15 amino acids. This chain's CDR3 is CASSPDRGTAYEQYF.

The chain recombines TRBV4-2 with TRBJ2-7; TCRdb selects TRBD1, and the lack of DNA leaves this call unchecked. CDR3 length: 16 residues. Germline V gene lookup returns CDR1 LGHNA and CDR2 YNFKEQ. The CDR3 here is CASSRLIDGGPYEQYF.

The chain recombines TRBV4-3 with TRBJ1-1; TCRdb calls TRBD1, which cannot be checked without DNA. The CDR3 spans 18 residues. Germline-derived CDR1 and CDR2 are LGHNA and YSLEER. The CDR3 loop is CASSQDARGALMNTEAFF.

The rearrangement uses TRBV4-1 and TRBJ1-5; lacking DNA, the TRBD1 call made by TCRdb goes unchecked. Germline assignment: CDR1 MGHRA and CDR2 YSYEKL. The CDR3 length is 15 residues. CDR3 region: CASSQSFLQGLPQHF.

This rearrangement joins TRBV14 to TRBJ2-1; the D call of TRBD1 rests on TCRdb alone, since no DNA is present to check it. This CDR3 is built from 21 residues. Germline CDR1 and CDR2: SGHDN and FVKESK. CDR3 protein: CASSPLGIKTGGFTTYNEQFF. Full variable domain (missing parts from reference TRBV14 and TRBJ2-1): EAGVTQFPSHSVIEKGQTVTLRCDPISGHDNLYWYRRVMGKEIKFLLHFVKESKQDESGMPNNRFLAERTGGTYSTLKVQPAELEDSGVYFCASSPLGIKTGGFTTYNEQFFGPGTRLTVL.

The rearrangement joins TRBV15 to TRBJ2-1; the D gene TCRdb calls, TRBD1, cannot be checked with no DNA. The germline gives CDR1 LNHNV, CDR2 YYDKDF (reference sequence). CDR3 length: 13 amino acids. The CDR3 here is CATSYRDHNEQFF.

CDR3: CASSLSFVEELFF. This rearrangement joins TRBV11-3 to TRBJ2-2. Germline CDR1 is SGHNT and CDR2 is YENEEA. This CDR3 is built from 13 residues.

CDR3 sequence: CASSFNSYYEQYF. This chain links TRBV6-6 with TRBJ2-7. This CDR3 spans 13 amino acids. Germline CDR1 MNHNY, CDR2 SVGAGI (reference sequence).

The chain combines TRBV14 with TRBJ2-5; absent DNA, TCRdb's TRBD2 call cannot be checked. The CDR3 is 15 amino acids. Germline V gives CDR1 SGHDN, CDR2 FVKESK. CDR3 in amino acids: CASSQGRGRLETQYF. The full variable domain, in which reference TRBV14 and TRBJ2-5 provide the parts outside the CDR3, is EAGVTQFPSHSVIEKGQTVTLRCDPISGHDNLYWYRRVMGKEIKFLLHFVKESKQDESGMPNNRFLAERTGGTYSTLKVQPAELEDSGVYFCASSQGRGRLETQYFGPGTRLLVL.

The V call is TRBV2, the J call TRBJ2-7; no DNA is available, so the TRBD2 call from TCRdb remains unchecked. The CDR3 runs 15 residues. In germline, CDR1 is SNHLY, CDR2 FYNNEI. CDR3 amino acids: CASSEAWSTGDEQYF.

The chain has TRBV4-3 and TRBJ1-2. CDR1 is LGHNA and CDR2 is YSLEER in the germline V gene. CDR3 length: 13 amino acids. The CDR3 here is CASSQRDHYGYTF.

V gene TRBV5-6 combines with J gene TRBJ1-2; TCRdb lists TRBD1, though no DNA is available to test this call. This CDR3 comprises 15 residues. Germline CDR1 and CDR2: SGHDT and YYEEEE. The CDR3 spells CASSWGTGGAQGYTF.

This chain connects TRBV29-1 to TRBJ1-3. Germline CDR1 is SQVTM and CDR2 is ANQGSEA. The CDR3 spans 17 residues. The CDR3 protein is CSVVGDGLALSGNTIYF.

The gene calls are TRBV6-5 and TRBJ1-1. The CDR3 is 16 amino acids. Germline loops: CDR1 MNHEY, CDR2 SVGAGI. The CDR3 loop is CASSYSIEEMNTEAFF.

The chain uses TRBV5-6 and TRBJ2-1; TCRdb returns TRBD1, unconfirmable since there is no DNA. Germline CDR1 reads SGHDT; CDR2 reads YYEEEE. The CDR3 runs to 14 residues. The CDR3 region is CASSLRQNWNEQFF.

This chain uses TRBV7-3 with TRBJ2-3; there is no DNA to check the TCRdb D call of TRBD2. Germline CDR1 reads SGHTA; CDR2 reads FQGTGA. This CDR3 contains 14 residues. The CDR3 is CASSSSGATDTQYF.

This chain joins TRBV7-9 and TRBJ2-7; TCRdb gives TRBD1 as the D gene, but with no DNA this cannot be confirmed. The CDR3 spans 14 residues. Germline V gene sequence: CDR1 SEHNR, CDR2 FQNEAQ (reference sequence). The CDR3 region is CASSRGQNQYEQYF.

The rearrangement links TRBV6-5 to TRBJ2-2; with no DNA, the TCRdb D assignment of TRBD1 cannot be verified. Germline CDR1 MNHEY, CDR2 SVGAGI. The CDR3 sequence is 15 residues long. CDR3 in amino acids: CASSYFSRPSGELFF.

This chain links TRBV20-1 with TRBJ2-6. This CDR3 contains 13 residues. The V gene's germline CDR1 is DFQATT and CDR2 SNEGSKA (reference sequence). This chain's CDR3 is CSAQDSGANVLTF.

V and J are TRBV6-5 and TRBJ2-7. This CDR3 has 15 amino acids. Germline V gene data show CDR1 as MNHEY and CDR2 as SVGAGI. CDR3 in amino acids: CASSYSLRPSYEQYF.

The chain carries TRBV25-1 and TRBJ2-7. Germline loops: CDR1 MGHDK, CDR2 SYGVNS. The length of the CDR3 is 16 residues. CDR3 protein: CASSESIGISSYEQYF.